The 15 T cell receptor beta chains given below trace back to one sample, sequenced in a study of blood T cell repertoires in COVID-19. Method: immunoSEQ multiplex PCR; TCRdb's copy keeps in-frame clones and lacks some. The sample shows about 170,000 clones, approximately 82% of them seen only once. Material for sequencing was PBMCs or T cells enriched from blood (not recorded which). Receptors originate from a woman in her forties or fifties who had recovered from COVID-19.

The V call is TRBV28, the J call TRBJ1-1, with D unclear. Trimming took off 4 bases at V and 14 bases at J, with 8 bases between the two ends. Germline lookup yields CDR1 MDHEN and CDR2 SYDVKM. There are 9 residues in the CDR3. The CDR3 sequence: CASSSPRFF. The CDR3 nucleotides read TGTGCCAGCAGTTCCCCCCGGTTCTTT.

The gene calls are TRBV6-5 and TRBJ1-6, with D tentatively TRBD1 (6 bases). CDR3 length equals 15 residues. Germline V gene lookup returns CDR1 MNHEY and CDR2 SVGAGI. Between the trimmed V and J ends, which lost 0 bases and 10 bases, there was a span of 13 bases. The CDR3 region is CASSYSEQGNSPLHF. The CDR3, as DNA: TGTGCCAGCAGTTACTCGGAACAGGGCAACTCACCCCTCCACTTT.

The chain's CDR3 is CASSLTQPVSYGYTF. The CDR3 nucleotides are TGTGCCAGCAGCTTAACTCAACCGGTGTCCTATGGCTACACCTTC. The chain couples TRBV7-9 to TRBJ1-2; D gene unclear. CDR3 size: 15 residues. Looked up from germline, CDR1 is SEHNR and CDR2 is FQNEAQ (reference sequence). Trimming took 2 bases from V and 4 from J, leaving 14 bases between them.

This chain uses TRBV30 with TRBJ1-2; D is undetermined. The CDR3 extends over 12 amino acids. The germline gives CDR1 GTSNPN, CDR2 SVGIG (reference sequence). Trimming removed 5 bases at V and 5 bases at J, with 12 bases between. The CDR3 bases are TGTGCCTGGGCGCAAACAGAGTATGGCTACACCTTC. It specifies CAWAQTEYGYTF.

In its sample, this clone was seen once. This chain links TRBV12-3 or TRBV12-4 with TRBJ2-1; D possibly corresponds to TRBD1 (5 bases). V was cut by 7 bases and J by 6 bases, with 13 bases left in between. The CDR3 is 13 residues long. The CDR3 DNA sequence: TGTGCCAGCACCCTGGGGCCTATCAATGAGCAGTTCTTC. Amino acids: CASTLGPINEQFF.

The CDR3 reads CASSSHRDRLYYGYTF. Here the CDR3 DNA reads TGTGCCAGCAGCTCTCACCGGGACAGGTTATACTATGGCTACACCTTC. The chain combines TRBV9 with TRBJ1-2; 8 nucleotides match TRBD1. The CDR3 has 16 amino acids. Germline values: CDR1 SGDLS, CDR2 YYNGEE. J lost 3 bases, V lost 4 bases, and 11 bases had no gene match.

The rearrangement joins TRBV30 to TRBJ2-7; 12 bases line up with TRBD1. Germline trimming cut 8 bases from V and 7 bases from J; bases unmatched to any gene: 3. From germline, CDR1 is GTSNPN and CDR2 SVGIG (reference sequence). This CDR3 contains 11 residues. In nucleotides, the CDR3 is TGTGCCGGGGACAGGGGGCTTGAGCAGTACGTC. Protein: CAGDRGLEQYV.

The CDR3 DNA reads as TGCGCCAGCAGCCCCCCAATATCGAGTAACACTGAAGCTTTCTTT. This gives the protein CASSPPISSNTEAFF. The chain is built from TRBV4-1 and TRBJ1-1; no firm D call. V lost 4 bases, J lost 2 bases, and 14 bases lay in between. CDR3 length: 15 residues. CDR1 is MGHRA and CDR2 is YSYEKL in the germline V gene.

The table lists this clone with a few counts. CDR3 nucleotide sequence: TGTGCCAGCAGCGGCTCGGGACAGGAGTACAATGAGCAGTTCTTC. Translation gives CASSGSGQEYNEQFF. The V call is TRBV9, the J call TRBJ2-1, with 8 bases identical to TRBD1. Germline V lookup: CDR1 SGDLS, CDR2 YYNGEE. The CDR3 loop spans 15 amino acids. J lost 4 bases, V lost 3 bases, and 6 bases had no gene match.

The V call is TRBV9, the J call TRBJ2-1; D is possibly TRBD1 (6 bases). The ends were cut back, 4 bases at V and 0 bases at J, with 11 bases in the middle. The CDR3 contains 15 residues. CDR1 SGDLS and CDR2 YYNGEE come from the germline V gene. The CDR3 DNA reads TGTGCCAGCAGCTCCACAGGGAGCTCCTACAATGAGCAGTTCTTC. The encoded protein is CASSSTGSSYNEQFF.

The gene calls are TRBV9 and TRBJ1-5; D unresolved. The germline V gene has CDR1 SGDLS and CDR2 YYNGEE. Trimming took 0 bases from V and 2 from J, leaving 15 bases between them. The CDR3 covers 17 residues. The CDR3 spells CASSVAGSGSGNQPQHF. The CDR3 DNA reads TGTGCCAGCAGCGTAGCTGGTTCGGGGTCGGGCAATCAGCCCCAGCATTTT.

CDR3 sequence: CASSQRDFVSTDTQYF. Here the CDR3 DNA reads TGCGCCAGCAGCCAGCGGGACTTCGTATCCACAGATACGCAGTATTTT. The chain couples TRBV4-1 to TRBJ2-3, with D possibly matching TRBD2 (6 bases). This CDR3 comprises 16 residues. Germline V CDR1 and CDR2: MGHRA, YSYEKL. V gave up 3 bases and J gave up 2 bases, with 15 bases separating them.

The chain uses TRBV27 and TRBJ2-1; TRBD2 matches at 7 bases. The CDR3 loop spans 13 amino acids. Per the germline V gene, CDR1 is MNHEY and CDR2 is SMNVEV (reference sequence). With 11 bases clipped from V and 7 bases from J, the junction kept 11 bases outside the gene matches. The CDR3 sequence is CAVGRLAENEQFF. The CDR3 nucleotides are TGTGCCGTAGGGCGACTAGCTGAGAATGAGCAGTTCTTC.

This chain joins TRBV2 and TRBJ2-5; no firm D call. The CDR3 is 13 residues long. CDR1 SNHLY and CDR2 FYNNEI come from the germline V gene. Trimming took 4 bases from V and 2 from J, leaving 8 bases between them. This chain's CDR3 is CASSASRQETQYF. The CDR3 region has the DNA TGTGCCAGCAGTGCGTCGCGACAAGAGACCCAGTACTTC.

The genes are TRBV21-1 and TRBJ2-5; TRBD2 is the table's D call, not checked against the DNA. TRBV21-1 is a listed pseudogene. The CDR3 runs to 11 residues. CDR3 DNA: TGTGCCAGCTCCGGGGGGGAGACCCAGTACTTC. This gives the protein CASSGGETQYF.